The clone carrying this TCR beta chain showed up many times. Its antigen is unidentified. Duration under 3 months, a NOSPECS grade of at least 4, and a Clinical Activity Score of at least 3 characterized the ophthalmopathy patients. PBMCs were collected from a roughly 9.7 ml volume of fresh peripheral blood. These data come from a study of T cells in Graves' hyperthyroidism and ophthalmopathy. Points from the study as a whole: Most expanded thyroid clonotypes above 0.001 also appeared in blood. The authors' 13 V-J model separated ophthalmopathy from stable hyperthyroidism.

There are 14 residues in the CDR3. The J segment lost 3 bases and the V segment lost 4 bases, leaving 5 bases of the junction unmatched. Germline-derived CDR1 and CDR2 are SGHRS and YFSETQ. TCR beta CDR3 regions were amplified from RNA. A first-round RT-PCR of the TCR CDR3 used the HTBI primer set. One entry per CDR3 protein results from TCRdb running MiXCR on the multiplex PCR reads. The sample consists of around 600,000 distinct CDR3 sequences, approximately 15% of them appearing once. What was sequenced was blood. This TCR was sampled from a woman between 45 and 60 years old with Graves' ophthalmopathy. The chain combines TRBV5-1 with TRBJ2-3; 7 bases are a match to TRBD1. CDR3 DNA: TGCGCCAGCAGCGCAGGGACAGCTACAGATACGCAGTATTTT. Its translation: CASSAGTATDTQYF.